This T cell receptor beta chain was captured by sequencing in a study of technical replicates of blood from a handful of donors. V gave up 5 bases and J gave up 6 bases, with 8 bases separating them. The CDR3 sequence is 11 residues long. Germline CDR1 is SGHKS and CDR2 is YYEKEE (reference sequence). Here immunoSEQ multiplex PCR was the method, and the copy in TCRdb shows in-frame clones only, minus some. The sample has about 56,000 clones; 85% to 95% are singletons. This TCR came from a human donor in good health. Some clones in this sample may be carry-over from other donors' samples. The V and J genes are TRBV5-5 and TRBJ1-2; tentative D call: TRBD1 (5 bases). Sequencing used PBMCs. The CDR3 here is CASREGDGYTF. DNA for the CDR3: TGTGCCAGCAGGGAAGGGGATGGCTACACCTTC.